The present T cell receptor beta chain was sequenced within a study of blood T cells in healthy people across ages. There are a few counts of this clonotype. Antigen specificity is unknown. A second about 7 to 11 cycle PCR used barcoded and J-beta primers. Using its own MiXCR run on the 5' RACE reads, TCRdb lists one record per CDR3 protein. The table has about 830,000 distinct CDR3 sequences, 58% seen once. Donors each provided 8 to 10 milliliters of peripheral blood. Germline V gene sequence: CDR1 SGHVS, CDR2 FNYEAQ. The V gene lost 1 base and the J gene lost 4 bases, with 11 bases spanning the gap. This CDR3 is built from 15 residues. Study results and limitations: PBMCs went unsorted, and a conclusive naive versus antigen-experienced comparison was therefore prevented.

The chain recombines TRBV7-6 with TRBJ1-5; D call uncertain. The sample was blood. The sequence came from a man in his thirties or forties in good health. The CDR3 DNA reads as TGTGCCAGCAGCTTAGGCGATTCGGGAAATCAGCCCCAGCATTTT. The encoded protein is CASSLGDSGNQPQHF.